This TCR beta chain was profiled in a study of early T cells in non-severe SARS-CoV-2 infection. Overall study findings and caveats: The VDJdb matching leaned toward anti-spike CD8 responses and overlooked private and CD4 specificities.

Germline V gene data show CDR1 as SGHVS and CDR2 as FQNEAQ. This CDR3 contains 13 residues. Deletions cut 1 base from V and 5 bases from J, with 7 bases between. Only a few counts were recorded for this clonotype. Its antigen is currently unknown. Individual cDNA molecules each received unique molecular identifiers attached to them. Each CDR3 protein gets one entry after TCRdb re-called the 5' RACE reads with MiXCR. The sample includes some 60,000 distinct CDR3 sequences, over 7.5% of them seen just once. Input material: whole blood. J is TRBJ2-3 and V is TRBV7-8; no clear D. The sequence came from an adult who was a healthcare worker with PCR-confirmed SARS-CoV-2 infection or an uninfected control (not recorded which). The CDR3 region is CASSLDNRDTQYF. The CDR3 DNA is TGTGCCAGCAGCTTAGACAATCGAGATACGCAGTATTTT. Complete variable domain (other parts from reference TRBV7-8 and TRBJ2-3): GAGVSQSPRYKVAKRGQDVALRCDPISGHVSLFWYQQALGQGPEFLTYFQNEAQLDKSGLPSDRFFAERPEGSVSTLKIQRTQQEDSAVYLCASSLDNRDTQYFGPGTRLTVL.